This TCR beta chain came from a study of blood T cell repertoires in COVID-19. Study-wide context: In each case, the material was cDNA or gDNA derived from T cells, B-cell-depleted T cells, or PBMCs.

The ends lost 2 bases at V and 11 bases at J; junction bases unmatched: 8. The CDR3 is made up of 13 amino acids. In the original analysis: By means of reference gene primer amplification, nucleated cell counts were estimated. The repertoire was sequenced with immunoSEQ multiplex PCR; TCRdb's copy has only in-frame clones and lacks some. Clonal size and the V and J genes are those of that table, whereas D and trimming came from the DNA. The table shows under 100,000 clones, with 81% occurring only once. This clonotype was obtained from a man older than 75 with active or convalescent COVID-19. The material sequenced was peripheral blood. The V call is TRBV12-3 or TRBV12-4, the J call TRBJ1-1; TRBD1 matches at 7 bases. This CDR3 is CASSLNYRGRAFF. In DNA, the CDR3 is TGTGCCAGCAGTTTAAACTACAGGGGTAGGGCTTTCTTT.